Detailed here is one T cell receptor (beta chain). The data stem from a study of CD8 T cells in Susac syndrome. Reverse transcription used about 0.45 to 1 ug RNA and random hexamers. Multiplex PCR with immunoSEQ amplified the TCR beta CDR3 across 54 Vbeta and 13 Jbeta. One entry per CDR3 protein results from TCRdb running MiXCR on the immunoSEQ multiplex PCR reads. The data show some 120,000 distinct CDR3 sequences, with around 94% seen just once and around 0.12% held by the top ten. Sequencing targeted TCR beta in blood CD8+ and CD4+ T cells. Germline V gene data show CDR1 as SGHVS and CDR2 as FQNEAQ. The CDR3 is made up of 13 amino acids. V lost 5 bases and J lost 2, with 9 bases in between.

V gene TRBV7-8 combines with J gene TRBJ2-5; D is uncertain. The TCR was taken from a human donor with multiple sclerosis. The sample taken for sequencing was CD4+ T cells from PBMCs. The CDR3 bases are TGTGCCAGCAGCGTGACATTTCAAGAGACCCAGTACTTC. It translates to CASSVTFQETQYF. Looking up the rest from reference TRBV7-8 and TRBJ2-5 gives the full variable domain: GAGVSQSPRYKVAKRGQDVALRCDPISGHVSLFWYQQALGQGPEFLTYFQNEAQLDKSGLPSDRFFAERPEGSVSTLKIQRTQQEDSAVYLCASSVTFQETQYFGPGTRLLVL.